This TCR beta chain appears in the sequencing data of a study of blood T cell repertoires in COVID-19. Study as a whole: Samples taken during acute and convalescent COVID-19 were collected in the United States, Italy and Spain.

In terms of age and location, participants ranged from about 18 to 95 years and lived in about 25 US areas. Libraries were prepared by immunoSEQ multiplex PCR; TCRdb keeps only in-frame clonotypes and omits some of them. The sample contains about 130,000 clones, less than 90% of which appear only once. V lost 6 bases and J lost 9; bases outside the gene matches: 11. Germline lookup yields CDR1 SGHNT and CDR2 YENEEA. The CDR3 runs 13 residues. The chain joins TRBV11-3 to TRBJ2-7; TRBD2 aligns across 7 bases. The sequence was obtained from a woman aged 50 to 60 who had recovered from COVID-19. The sequenced sample was PBMCs or T cells enriched from blood (not recorded which). The CDR3 is CASRPGGIDWQYF. The CDR3 coding sequence is TGTGCCAGCAGGCCCGGGGGGATCGACTGGCAGTACTTC.